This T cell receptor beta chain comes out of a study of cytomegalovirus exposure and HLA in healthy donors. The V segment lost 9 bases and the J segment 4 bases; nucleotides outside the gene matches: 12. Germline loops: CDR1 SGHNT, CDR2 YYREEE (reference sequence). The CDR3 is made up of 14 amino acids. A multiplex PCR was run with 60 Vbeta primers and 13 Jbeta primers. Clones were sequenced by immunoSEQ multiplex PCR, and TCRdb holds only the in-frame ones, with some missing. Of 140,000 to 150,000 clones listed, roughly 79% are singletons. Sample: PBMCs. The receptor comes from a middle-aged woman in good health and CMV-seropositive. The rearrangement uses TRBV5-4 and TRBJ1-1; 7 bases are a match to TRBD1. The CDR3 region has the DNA TGTGCCACCCGAAGAGCGACAGGGCTCACTGAAGCTTTCTTT. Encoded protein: CATRRATGLTEAFF.